Listed here are 29 T cell receptor beta chains from one sample, sequenced in a study of blood T cell repertoires in COVID-19. Sequencing was performed with immunoSEQ multiplex PCR; in TCRdb, only in-frame clones are kept and a portion is missing. The data hold approximately 230,000 clones, with approximately 90% observed a single time. The sequencing input was PBMCs or T cells enriched from blood (not recorded which). The receptors were sampled from a woman aged 25-40 years who had recovered from COVID-19.

V is TRBV5-1 and J is TRBJ2-1; unclear D gene. Trimming took 4 bases from V and 3 from J, leaving 17 bases between them. Germline CDR1 SGHRS, CDR2 YFSETQ. The CDR3 has 16 residues. The CDR3, as DNA: TGCGCCAGCAGCCATGGCAATTCAGGAAACTACAATGAGCAGTTCTTC. Translation: CASSHGNSGNYNEQFF.

The chain links TRBV27 to TRBJ2-7; maybe TRBD2 (6 bases). CDR3 length equals 14 residues. Per the germline V gene, CDR1 is MNHEY and CDR2 is SMNVEV (reference sequence). Trimming cost V 3 bases and J 3 bases, with 12 bases left between them. CDR3 sequence: CASSFSGIYYEQYF. CDR3 in DNA: TGTGCCAGCAGTTTTAGCGGAATTTACTACGAGCAGTACTTC.

The V and J genes are TRBV6-5 and TRBJ1-1; D is unclear. The CDR3 is made up of 12 amino acids. Germline V CDR1 and CDR2: MNHEY, SVGAGI. With 0 bases removed from V and 5 bases from J, the gap between germline ends came to 4 bases. DNA for the CDR3: TGTGCCAGCAGTTACTCGAGGACTGAAGCTTTCTTT. Translation: CASSYSRTEAFF.

The chain links TRBV11-2 to TRBJ1-1; no reliable D call. V lost 3 bases, J lost 4 bases, and 12 bases lay in between. The CDR3 is made up of 14 amino acids. Germline CDR1 and CDR2: SGHAT and FQNNGV. The DNA for the CDR3 is TGTGCCAGCAGCTTTGCGGTCGAGGGCACTGAAGCTTTCTTT. Amino acid sequence: CASSFAVEGTEAFF.

The V gene is TRBV7-2, the J gene TRBJ1-5; a weak D match, TRBD1 (6 bases). The CDR3 has 15 amino acids. Germline CDR1 reads SGHTA; CDR2 reads FQGNSA. Trimming removed 1 base from V and 4 bases from J, with 11 bases in between. The CDR3 bases are TGTGCCAGCAGCTTAGACAGGGCTCTTAATCAGCCCCAGCATTTT. Residues: CASSLDRALNQPQHF.

V gene TRBV3-1 (or the pseudogene TRBV3-2) combines with J gene TRBJ2-7; 7 nucleotides agree with TRBD1. Germline V gene sequence: CDR1 LGHDT, CDR2 YNNKEL (reference sequence). J lost 7 bases, V lost 1 base, and 4 bases had no gene match. This CDR3 has 13 residues. The chain's CDR3 is CASSQVVRGEQYF. Written as DNA, the CDR3 is TGTGCCAGCAGCCAAGTTGTCAGGGGGGAGCAGTACTTC.

Note on this clone: In the same sample, other DNA sequences code for this CDR3. V usage is TRBV30 and J usage is TRBJ1-1; D remains unclear. Trimming pared 2 bases from V and 1 base from J, leaving 2 bases between. This CDR3 is built from 11 residues. CDR1 is GTSNPN and CDR2 is SVGIG in the germline V gene (reference sequence). The CDR3 spells CAWSRNTEAFF. The CDR3 bases are TGTGCCTGGAGTCGGAACACTGAAGCTTTCTTT.

This clone has only one observation. V gene TRBV10-3 combines with J gene TRBJ1-1; D might be TRBD1 (5 bases). Between the trimmed V and J ends, which lost 8 bases and 6 bases, there was a span of 16 bases. Germline V gene data show CDR1 as ENHRY and CDR2 as SYGVKD. CDR3 length: 13 amino acids. CDR3 in DNA: TGTGCCATCGGGGCTGCCGGCGGGGCTGAAGCTTTCTTT. Protein sequence: CAIGAAGGAEAFF.

The V call is TRBV12-3 or TRBV12-4, the J call TRBJ1-5; D is possibly TRBD1 (5 bases). The germline V and J ends were trimmed by 8 bases and 3 bases, with 11 bases remaining between them. CDR3 size: 13 residues. The CDR3 bases are TGTGCCAGCGCAAGACAGTTCAATCAGCCCCAGCATTTT. Translating it yields CASARQFNQPQHF.

The chain couples TRBV28 to TRBJ1-6; 7 positions agree with TRBD1. CDR3 length: 15 amino acids. Germline V gene lookup returns CDR1 MDHEN and CDR2 SYDVKM. J was trimmed by 1 base and V by 5 bases; bases with no gene match: 2. CDR3 in amino acids: CASSRTGSYNSPLHF. CDR3 coding DNA: TGTGCCAGCAGTCGGACAGGTTCCTATAATTCACCCCTCCACTTT.

The chain uses TRBV19 and TRBJ2-1; 9 bases fit TRBD2. The CDR3 consists of 17 residues. With 5 bases clipped from V and 3 bases from J, the junction kept 11 bases outside the gene matches. CDR1 is LNHDA, CDR2 SQIVND, per germline (reference sequence). For the CDR3, the DNA is TGTGCCAGTAGTCGTGGTAGCGGGAGAGCTAGCTACAATGAGCAGTTCTTC. Translating gives CASSRGSGRASYNEQFF.

The rearrangement links TRBV10-3 to TRBJ1-5, with 7 bases lining up with TRBD1. Germline loops: CDR1 ENHRY, CDR2 SYGVKD. J gave up 3 bases and V 10 bases, and 9 bases lay outside the gene matches. The CDR3 length is 14 residues. In nucleotides, the CDR3 is TGTGCCAGTAGACAGGGAGGTACCAATCAGCCCCAGCATTTT. Residues: CASRQGGTNQPQHF.

The rearrangement links TRBV18 to TRBJ1-1; no clear D gene. Per germline, CDR1 KGHSH and CDR2 LQKENI. The CDR3 runs to 14 residues. Trimming left V 8 bases short and J 4 bases short, with 17 bases between. The CDR3 DNA reads as TGTGCCAGCAGAGCCGCGCAGGAGGGCACTGAAGCTTTCTTT. This encodes CASRAAQEGTEAFF. The variable domain in full, completed from reference TRBV18 and TRBJ1-1, reads NAGVMQNPRHLVRRRGQEARLRCSPMKGHSHVYWYRQLPEEGLKFMVYLQKENIIDESGMPKERFSAEFPKEGPSILRIQQVVRGDSAAYFCASRAAQEGTEAFFGQGTRLTVV.

V gene TRBV30 combines with J gene TRBJ1-5, with a weak D call TRBD1 (5 bases). Germline CDR1 reads GTSNPN; CDR2 reads SVGIG (reference sequence). This CDR3 comprises 14 residues. V shed 2 bases and J shed 5 bases, with 13 bases lying between them. The DNA of the CDR3 is TGTGCCTGGAGTTTAGGGGTTGTGGATCAGCCCCAGCATTTT. Amino acids: CAWSLGVVDQPQHF. The entire variable domain, with the rest obtained from reference TRBV30 and TRBJ1-5, is as follows: SQTIHQWPATLVQPVGSPLSLECTVEGTSNPNLYWYRQAAGRGLQLLFYSVGIGQISSEVPQNLSASRPQDRQFILSSKKLLLSDSGFYLCAWSLGVVDQPQHFGDGTRLSIL.

In its sample, this clone was seen once. The V call is TRBV28, the J call TRBJ2-7; 7 bases are shared with TRBD2. The V segment lost 3 bases and the J segment 7 bases; nucleotides outside the gene matches: 6. This CDR3 has 13 amino acids. Germline V gene sequence: CDR1 MDHEN, CDR2 SYDVKM. CDR3 bases: TGTGCCAGCAGTTTCCCCTCCGGGGGGGAGCAGTACTTC. Its protein is CASSFPSGGEQYF.

The chain carries TRBV7-9 and TRBJ2-1; 7 bases agree with TRBD2. There are 15 residues in the CDR3. Germline lookup yields CDR1 SEHNR and CDR2 FQNEAQ (reference sequence). The ends lost 5 bases at V and 3 bases at J; junction bases unmatched: 7. In nucleotides, the CDR3 is TGTGCCAGCAGCACCCGTCTAGCGGTCTACAATGAGCAGTTCTTC. It is translated as CASSTRLAVYNEQFF.

CDR3 region: CASSRTGLGGYTF. The CDR3 coding sequence is TGTGCCAGCAGCAGGACTGGGTTGGGGGGCTACACCTTC. The chain has TRBV7-2 and TRBJ1-2; no definite D call. CDR1 and CDR2 from the germline V gene are SGHTA and FQGNSA. Trimming removed 5 bases at V and 8 bases at J, with 15 bases between. The CDR3 covers 13 residues.

The chain employs TRBV6-1 and TRBJ1-3; TRBD1 is a possible D gene (5 bases). The CDR3 runs to 15 residues. V gave up 2 bases and J gave up 0 bases, with 8 bases separating them. The V gene's germline CDR1 is MNHNS and CDR2 SASEGT. CDR3 sequence (DNA): TGTGCCAGCAGTGAACGACAGTACTCTGGAAACACCATATATTTT. Its protein product is CASSERQYSGNTIYF.

The chain links TRBV4-1 to TRBJ1-2; TRBD1 agrees at 8 bases. The CDR3 covers 15 residues. Germline V lookup: CDR1 MGHRA, CDR2 YSYEKL. Trimming took 3 bases from V and 7 from J; bases not matched to a gene: 10. This CDR3 is CASSQSQGAPGGYTF. Written as DNA, the CDR3 is TGCGCCAGCAGCCAGTCCCAGGGGGCGCCGGGTGGCTACACCTTC.

The rearrangement links TRBV7-9 to TRBJ2-2; TRBD2 is a possible D gene (6 bases). From germline, CDR1 is SEHNR and CDR2 FQNEAQ (reference sequence). Trimming left V 3 bases short and J 4 bases short, with 18 bases between. This CDR3 is built from 17 residues. This CDR3 is CASSLGRFPRSTGELFF. CDR3 nucleotides: TGTGCCAGCAGCTTGGGGAGGTTCCCCCGGAGCACCGGGGAGCTGTTTTTT.

The chain links TRBV9 to TRBJ1-2; 9 bases align to TRBD1. Losses at the gene ends were 2 bases for V and 1 base for J; bases not matched to a gene: 6. The CDR3 spans 16 residues. The germline gives CDR1 SGDLS, CDR2 YYNGEE. The CDR3 protein is CASSVAGTGINYGYTF. The CDR3 region has the DNA TGTGCCAGCAGCGTCGCCGGGACAGGGATTAACTATGGCTACACCTTC.

This sequence joins TRBV11-3 and TRBJ2-7; 7 nucleotides match TRBD1. The CDR3 extends over 17 amino acids. V dropped 0 bases and J dropped 7; count of bases not matched to a gene: 15. Germline lookup yields CDR1 SGHNT and CDR2 YENEEA. DNA for the CDR3: TGTGCCAGCAGCTTAGATAGTGGGCAGGGGGAAATCGGTGAGCAGTACTTC. Translation gives CASSLDSGQGEIGEQYF.

The gene calls are TRBV2 and TRBJ1-3, with D maybe TRBD1 (6 bases). This CDR3 region has 16 residues. Trimming removed 6 bases from V and 0 bases from J, with 15 bases in between. The V gene's germline CDR1 is SNHLY and CDR2 FYNNEI. The CDR3 nucleotides read TGTGCCAGCAGGGTTGGGGGGGCCTCCTCTGGAAACACCATATATTTT. It specifies CASRVGGASSGNTIYF.

The chain combines TRBV30 with TRBJ1-1, with 11 nucleotides matching TRBD1. This CDR3 is 14 amino acids long. Germline values: CDR1 GTSNPN, CDR2 SVGIG (reference sequence). V trimming: 3 bases; J trimming: 3 bases; junction bases outside the gene matches: 3. The CDR3: CAWSRDRGDTEAFF. CDR3 DNA sequence: TGTGCCTGGAGCCGGGACAGGGGGGACACTGAAGCTTTCTTT.

The chain has TRBV3-1 (or the pseudogene TRBV3-2) and TRBJ1-4; 8 bases agree with TRBD1. CDR1 is LGHDT, CDR2 YNNKEL, per germline (reference sequence). CDR3 length: 15 amino acids. V was pared by 2 bases and J by 6 bases, with 5 bases of the junction left unmatched. The CDR3 DNA is TGTGCCAGCAGCCAACATACAGGGGGTGATGAAAAACTGTTTTTT. Protein: CASSQHTGGDEKLFF.

V usage is TRBV7-2 and J usage is TRBJ1-4; TRBD1 aligns across 7 bases. The CDR3 runs 22 residues. Looked up from germline, CDR1 is SGHTA and CDR2 is FQGNSA. The V segment lost 0 bases and the J segment 0 bases; nucleotides outside the gene matches: 19. In DNA form, the CDR3 reads TGTGCCAGCAGCTTAGCACCGGGACAGTCGACCTCTCCATGGGCAACTAATGAAAAACTGTTTTTT. Amino acid sequence: CASSLAPGQSTSPWATNEKLFF. Full variable domain (remainder filled in from reference TRBV7-2 and TRBJ1-4): GAGVSQSPSNKVTEKGKDVELRCDPISGHTALYWYRQSLGQGLEFLIYFQGNSAPDKSGLPSDRFSAERTGGSVSTLTIQRTQQEDSAVYLCASSLAPGQSTSPWATNEKLFFGSGTQLSVL.

J is TRBJ2-4 and V is TRBV19, with D possibly being TRBD1 (7 bases). The ends were cut back, 6 bases at V and 1 base at J, with 13 bases in the middle. The CDR3 has 15 amino acids. The germline gives CDR1 LNHDA, CDR2 SQIVND (reference sequence). In nucleotides, the CDR3 is TGTGCCAGTAGGGAGACAGGGAGGGCCAAAAACATTCAGTACTTC. The encoded protein is CASRETGRAKNIQYF.

The rearrangement uses TRBV7-2 and TRBJ1-1, with D maybe TRBD1 (5 bases). The CDR3 runs 15 residues. Per the germline V gene, CDR1 is SGHTA and CDR2 is FQGNSA. The ends were cut back, 2 bases at V and 1 base at J, with 11 bases in the middle. The CDR3 coding sequence is TGTGCCAGCAGCTTATCCTGGGGCGAGAACACTGAAGCTTTCTTT. This sequence encodes CASSLSWGENTEAFF.

CDR3 bases: TGCGCCAGCAGCTTGGAGGGTAGCGGCACAGATACGCAGTATTTT. It codes for CASSLEGSGTDTQYF. The V gene is TRBV5-1, the J gene TRBJ2-3; possible D gene TRBD2, 5 bases. V lost 0 bases and J 1 base, leaving 9 bases between the germline ends. Germline CDR1 reads SGHRS; CDR2 reads YFSETQ. This CDR3 contains 15 residues.